This note documents a single T cell receptor beta chain sequence. TCRdb processed the reads anew with MiXCR; each CDR3 protein has one entry. The sample shows approximately 750,000 distinct CDR3 sequences, roughly 35% of them seen only once. CDR3 length: 18 residues. The V and J ends lost 3 bases and 2 bases respectively, with 25 bases between them. Germline V gives CDR1 SQVTM, CDR2 ANQGSEA. This sample was included in a study of T cell repertoires in cytomegalovirus infection. The chain joins TRBV29-1 to TRBJ2-5, with D perhaps TRBD1 (5 bases). This TCR derives from a human donor in good health (CMV status not recorded). Some clones in this sample may be carry-over from other donors' samples. Sequenced sample: PBMCs. CDR3 in DNA: TGCAGCGTTGAGGAATCGTATCGCAGGGTAGCCCCACAAGAGACCCAGTACTTC. Its translation: CSVEESYRRVAPQETQYF.